One and the same sample provided the 5 T cell receptor beta chains below, sequenced in a study of T cell changes during pregnancy in multiple sclerosis. TCRdb keeps only in-frame clones here, not all; method: immunoSEQ multiplex PCR. The sample lists approximately 48,000 clones, around nine tenths occurring once. The source material was CD8+ T cells from peripheral blood mononuclear cells, sampled before pregnancy. Source of these receptors: a female donor with multiple sclerosis, enrolled in a pregnancy study.

This clone was counted once. The chain has TRBV7-8 and TRBJ2-3; D uncertain. Per the germline V gene, CDR1 is SGHVS and CDR2 is FQNEAQ. Trimming removed 5 bases at V and 0 bases at J, with 9 bases between. The CDR3 loop spans 14 amino acids. The CDR3 DNA reads TGTGCCAGCAGCCCTAGACTCAGCACAGATACGCAGTATTTT. Protein product: CASSPRLSTDTQYF. The whole variable domain, filled in from reference TRBV7-8 and TRBJ2-3, reads GAGVSQSPRYKVAKRGQDVALRCDPISGHVSLFWYQQALGQGPEFLTYFQNEAQLDKSGLPSDRFFAERPEGSVSTLKIQRTQQEDSAVYLCASSPRLSTDTQYFGPGTRLTVL.

A few counts support this clone. The CDR3 bases are TGTGCCAGCAGTTCGGGCACTGAAGCTTTCTTT. Its translation: CASSSGTEAFF. The chain links TRBV28 to TRBJ1-1; D is unresolved. V was trimmed by 4 bases and J by 4 bases, leaving 4 bases between them. The CDR3 sequence is 11 residues long. Germline CDR1 and CDR2: MDHEN and SYDVKM.

V gene TRBV2 combines with J gene TRBJ2-2; weak D call: TRBD2 (6 bases). Trimming removed 8 bases from V and 4 bases from J, with 14 bases in between. This CDR3 spans 14 amino acids. Germline V CDR1 and CDR2: SNHLY, FYNNEI. CDR3 sequence (DNA): TGTGCCAGCCTCGGGGGTAGGGCCACCGGGGAGCTGTTTTTT. Its translation is CASLGGRATGELFF.

The CDR3 DNA follows: TGTGCCAGAAGCTTGGGGACAGGGCTATCCTACAATGAGCAGTTCTTC. It specifies CARSLGTGLSYNEQFF. The chain combines TRBV5-3 with TRBJ2-1; 8 positions agree with TRBD1. TRBV5-3 is an ORF; its function is uncertain. With 0 bases clipped from V and 1 base from J, the junction kept 3 bases outside the gene matches. CDR3 length: 16 residues.

The rearrangement links TRBV7-3 to TRBJ2-2; 10 positions match TRBD2. CDR3 length equals 16 residues. CDR1 and CDR2 (germline): SGHTA, FQGTGA. The V and J ends lost 4 bases and 11 bases, in that order; junction bases with no gene match: 13. The CDR3 bases are TGTGCCAGCAGCTCAACCGGGGCTAGCGGGGGTCACGAGCTGTTTTTT. This codes for CASSSTGASGGHELFF.